The clone carrying this TCR beta chain was detected once. These data are taken from a study of shared clonotypes between healthy human individuals. Some 30,000 T cell genomes, or approximately 190 ng DNA, went into the sorted-subset replicate PCRs. Clones were read by immunoSEQ multiplex PCR, and TCRdb kept only the in-frame ones, dropping some. The sample contains around 2.1 million clones, approximately 94% of which appear only once. This CDR3 is built from 14 residues. Germline CDR1 is SEHNR and CDR2 is FQNEAQ (reference sequence). V lost 0 bases, J lost 5 bases, and 10 bases lay in between. Naive CD8 isolation took CD45RO-negative cells positively selected for CCR7 and excluded terminally differentiated effector memory CD45RA+ cells.

V is TRBV7-9 and J is TRBJ2-5; D gene uncertain. The receptor was isolated from a man between 18 and 35 years old in good health. Some clones in this sample may be carry-over from other donors' samples. Material: naive CD8+ T cells from PBMCs. CDR3: CASSLAPLGETQYF. The CDR3 bases are TGTGCCAGCAGCTTAGCGCCTCTGGGGGAGACCCAGTACTTC. Using reference TRBV7-9 and TRBJ2-5 for the parts outside the CDR3, the full variable domain is DTGVSQNPRHKITKRGQNVTFRCDPISEHNRLYWYRQTLGQGPEFLTYFQNEAQLEKSRLLSDRFSAERPKGSFSTLEIQRTEQGDSAMYLCASSLAPLGETQYFGPGTRLLVL.